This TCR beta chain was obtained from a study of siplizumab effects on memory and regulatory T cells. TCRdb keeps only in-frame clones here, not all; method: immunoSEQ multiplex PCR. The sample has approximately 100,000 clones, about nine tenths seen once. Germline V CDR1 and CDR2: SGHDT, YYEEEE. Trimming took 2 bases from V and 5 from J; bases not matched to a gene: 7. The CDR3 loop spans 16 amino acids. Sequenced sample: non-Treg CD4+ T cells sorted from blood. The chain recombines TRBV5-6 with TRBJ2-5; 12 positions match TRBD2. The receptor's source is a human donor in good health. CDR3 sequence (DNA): TGTGCCAGCAGCTTTCTGACTAGCGGGAGAGTGGAGACCCAGTACTTC. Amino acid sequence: CASSFLTSGRVETQYF.